This TCR beta chain was recorded in a study of control samples from healthy donors and cancer patients. With V trimmed by 1 base and J by 5 bases, 5 bases remained unmatched. Germline V lookup: CDR1 LGHDT, CDR2 YNNKEL (reference sequence). CDR3 length equals 15 residues. Sequencing used immunoSEQ multiplex PCR; TCRdb keeps in-frame clones, though not all of them. The profile covers approximately 94,000 clones, with approximately 84% appearing a single time and around 35% taken by the ten largest. Material: PBMCs. This TCR was recovered from a man between 65 and 79 years old with lung cancer. The rearrangement links TRBV3-1 (or the pseudogene TRBV3-2) to TRBJ2-3, with 8 bases that match TRBD2. In DNA form, the CDR3 reads TGTGCCAGCAGCCAAGTTAGCGGGGCAGGAGATACGCAGTATTTT. This sequence encodes CASSQVSGAGDTQYF.